The text below deals with one T cell receptor beta chain. The antigen remains unidentified. This specimen comes from a study of T cell responses to AZD1222 COVID-19 vaccine. From germline, CDR1 is SQVTM and CDR2 ANQGSEA. V lost 6 bases to trimming and J lost 7 bases; unmatched junction nucleotides: 5. The CDR3 sequence is 13 residues long. Notes on the study in general: Seropositive status at baseline applied to only five or six AZD1222 recipients.

The protocol was immunoSEQ multiplex PCR, while the TCRdb copy is restricted to in-frame clones and leaves out a portion. The repertoire holds 130,000 to 150,000 clones, with 90% to 95% as singletons. The sequence was obtained from an adult in good health. The input for sequencing was peripheral blood, taken on day 0 of MenACWY control vaccination. V gene TRBV29-1 combines with J gene TRBJ2-1; TRBD1 matches at 11 bases. The CDR3 nucleotides read TGCAGCGTGGACAGGGGGCGATCAAATGAGCAGTTCTTC. Amino acid sequence: CSVDRGRSNEQFF.